Listed here is a single T cell receptor beta chain. The sample belongs to a study of Ad26.COV2.S vaccination and SARS-CoV-2 variants. Sequenced by immunoSEQ multiplex PCR; TCRdb stores in-frame clones only, minus some. The repertoire holds 240,000 or so clones, with 88% as singletons. The treatment was: roughly 18 received Ad26.COV2.S at low or high dose, single or two shots; 5 received placebo; per-sample allocation not given. It was on day 63 after the first vaccine or placebo injection that samples were taken. Material: peripheral blood, obtained in a trial of Ad26.COV2.S vaccine versus placebo. The TCR was taken from a person aged 18-60 years who received the Ad26.COV2.S COVID-19 vaccine or a placebo.

The CDR3 is CASSAGLAGAKRYEQYF. The CDR3 bases are TGTGCCAGCAGTGCCGGACTAGCGGGGGCGAAGCGGTACGAGCAGTACTTC. This sequence joins TRBV28 and TRBJ2-7, with TRBD2 identical over 13 bases. Germline V gives CDR1 MDHEN, CDR2 SYDVKM. J lost 4 bases, V lost 5 bases, and 11 bases had no gene match. There are 17 residues in the CDR3.